Below, 18 T cell receptor beta chains from the same sample are listed, as sequenced in a study of radiation and T cells in renal cell carcinoma. The time point is: baseline pretreatment blood. Treatment described: 15 Gy SBRT to primary tumor, nephrectomy 4 weeks later. Sequenced by immunoSEQ multiplex PCR; TCRdb stores in-frame clones only, minus some. The data hold some 150,000 clones, with around four fifths observed a single time. This material consisted of blood, taken from a patient whose treatment included radiotherapy and nephrectomy. These receptor sequences come from a woman aged 45 to 65 with renal cell carcinoma.

The V and J genes are TRBV9 and TRBJ2-7, with TRBD1 matching over 8 bases. The germline CDR1 and CDR2 sequences are SGDLS and YYNGEE. The J segment lost 5 bases and the V segment lost 4 bases, leaving 14 bases of the junction unmatched. This CDR3 is built from 16 residues. The DNA of the CDR3 is TGTGCCAGCAGCCCACGATACATACAGGGGGTCCACGAGCAGTACTTC. Amino acids: CASSPRYIQGVHEQYF.

This clone was observed a few times. This chain uses TRBV7-9 with TRBJ1-6; D unresolved. The V and J ends lost 5 bases and 8 bases respectively, with 13 bases between them. Germline-derived CDR1 and CDR2 are SEHNR and FQNEAQ (reference sequence). The CDR3 runs to 14 residues. The CDR3 sequence is CASSPGLSDSPLHF. CDR3 DNA sequence: TGTGCCAGCAGCCCAGGCCTCAGTGATTCACCCCTCCACTTT.

This clone appeared a few times. This chain connects TRBV5-6 to TRBJ2-7, with D hard to call. The CDR3 consists of 12 residues. Germline CDR1 reads SGHDT; CDR2 reads YYEEEE. With 4 bases removed from V and 6 bases from J, the gap between germline ends came to 11 bases. The CDR3 here is CASSLLPGEQYF. The CDR3 DNA reads TGTGCCAGCAGCCTCCTACCGGGCGAGCAGTACTTC.

The chain has TRBV7-2 and TRBJ2-7; perhaps TRBD1 as D (6 bases). The CDR3 is 12 amino acids. CDR1 and CDR2 (germline): SGHTA, FQGNSA. Trimming pared 3 bases from V and 4 bases from J, leaving 7 bases between. CDR3 in DNA: TGTGCCAGCAGCTTGCAGGGGTACGAGCAGTACTTC. It translates to CASSLQGYEQYF.

V is TRBV7-2 and J is TRBJ2-1; D not resolved. CDR3 length: 13 amino acids. The ends were cut back, 4 bases at V and 10 bases at J, with 14 bases in the middle. Germline V gene data show CDR1 as SGHTA and CDR2 as FQGNSA. DNA for the CDR3: TGTGCCAGCAGCTCCCGATCCATAGAGGAGCAGTTCTTC. Its translation is CASSSRSIEEQFF.

The chain uses TRBV29-1 and TRBJ1-5; 10 nucleotides match TRBD1. V dropped 7 bases and J dropped 3; count of bases not matched to a gene: 3. The V gene's germline CDR1 is SQVTM and CDR2 ANQGSEA. This CDR3 has 13 amino acids. CDR3 coding DNA: TGCAGCGCGGGACAGGGGAACAATCAGCCCCAGCATTTT. Its protein product is CSAGQGNNQPQHF.

The CDR3 spells CASSQRQVGSRQKLFF. CDR3 nucleotides: TGCGCCAGCAGCCAAAGGCAGGTTGGATCTCGACAAAAACTGTTTTTT. V gene TRBV4-1 combines with J gene TRBJ1-4; D not resolved. Germline V CDR1 and CDR2: MGHRA, YSYEKL. Trimming shortened V by 2 bases and J by 9 bases, and 19 bases separated the two germline ends. The CDR3 loop spans 16 amino acids.

V usage is TRBV5-1 and J usage is TRBJ2-5, with 9 bases aligning to TRBD2. CDR1 and CDR2 (germline): SGHRS, YFSETQ. The V and J ends lost 4 bases and 5 bases, in that order; junction bases with no gene match: 18. The CDR3 runs 18 residues. CDR3 region: CASSRTNPTSGPRETQYF. In DNA, the CDR3 is TGCGCCAGCAGCCGTACTAATCCGACTAGCGGACCCAGGGAGACCCAGTACTTC.

This clone was found a few times. The chain is built from TRBV25-1 and TRBJ1-6, with 7 positions matching TRBD1. J lost 7 bases, V lost 6 bases, and 9 bases had no gene match. This CDR3 comprises 15 residues. The V gene's germline CDR1 is MGHDK and CDR2 SYGVNS. In nucleotides, the CDR3 is TGTGCCAGCAGCGGGCTAGGGGGCTGGAATTCACCCCTCCACTTT. Amino acids: CASSGLGGWNSPLHF.

The chain carries TRBV7-9 and TRBJ2-5, with TRBD1 as a possible D gene (7 bases). Germline-derived CDR1 and CDR2 are SEHNR and FQNEAQ (reference sequence). V lost 4 bases and J 5 bases, leaving 11 bases between the germline ends. The CDR3 is 13 residues long. CDR3 in amino acids: CASSSAGGETQYF. CDR3 nucleotides: TGTGCCAGCAGCTCGGCAGGGGGGGAGACCCAGTACTTC.

The chain is built from TRBV2 and TRBJ1-1, with a possible D match to TRBD1 (6 bases). The CDR3 sequence is 16 residues long. V was shortened by 2 bases and J by 2 bases, with 15 bases between the two germline ends. Germline-derived CDR1 and CDR2 are SNHLY and FYNNEI. CDR3 nucleotides: TGTGCCAGCAGTGAACCCTCGACAGGATCCAACACTGAAGCTTTCTTT. Translating it yields CASSEPSTGSNTEAFF.

There are a few counts of this clone. The gene calls are TRBV5-1 and TRBJ2-5; tentative D call: TRBD2 (6 bases). V shed 4 bases and J shed 3 bases, with 13 bases lying between them. The CDR3 sequence is 14 residues long. From germline, CDR1 is SGHRS and CDR2 YFSETQ. The CDR3 spells CASSDQVAEETQYF. CDR3 coding DNA: TGCGCCAGCAGCGACCAGGTAGCGGAAGAGACCCAGTACTTC.

This sequence joins TRBV4-3 and TRBJ2-1; TRBD1 matches 10 bases. The germline V gene has CDR1 LGHNA and CDR2 YSLEER. This CDR3 has 14 residues. J gave up 7 bases and V 2 bases, and 2 bases lay outside the gene matches. The CDR3 region has the DNA TGCGCCAGCAGCCAACGGACAGGGGGGAATGAGCAGTTCTTC. Translation: CASSQRTGGNEQFF.

This chain links TRBV18 with TRBJ2-3; 12 positions agree with TRBD2. CDR3 size: 16 residues. V dropped 3 bases and J dropped 7; count of bases not matched to a gene: 8. CDR1 and CDR2 (germline): KGHSH, LQKENI. The CDR3 coding sequence is TGTGCCAGCTCACCCTCGACTAGCGGGAGTGTCTATACGCAGTATTTT. It codes for CASSPSTSGSVYTQYF.

The chain uses TRBV28 and TRBJ1-1; D not resolved. The CDR3 contains 15 residues. The ends were cut back, 6 bases at V and 6 bases at J, with 20 bases in the middle. The germline CDR1 and CDR2 sequences are MDHEN and SYDVKM. This CDR3 is CASSTGRPTLAEAFF. The CDR3 DNA sequence: TGTGCCAGCAGCACGGGCAGGCCTACCTTGGCTGAAGCTTTCTTT. Together with reference TRBV28 and TRBJ1-1, the CDR3 gives the full variable domain: DVKVTQSSRYLVKRTGEKVFLECVQDMDHENMFWYRQDPGLGLRLIYFSYDVKMKEKGDIPEGYSVSREKKERFSLILESASTNQTSMYLCASSTGRPTLAEAFFGQGTRLTVV.

This clone was detected only a few times. This chain joins TRBV18 and TRBJ2-1, with 9 bases aligning to TRBD2. The CDR3 totals 15 residues. In germline, CDR1 is KGHSH, CDR2 LQKENI. J lost 7 bases, V lost 3 bases, and 7 bases had no gene match. CDR3 nucleotide sequence: TGTGCCAGCTCACCTCTAGCGGGGCCTCCAAATGAGCAGTTCTTC. This encodes CASSPLAGPPNEQFF. Filled out from reference TRBV18 and TRBJ2-1, the complete variable domain reads NAGVMQNPRHLVRRRGQEARLRCSPMKGHSHVYWYRQLPEEGLKFMVYLQKENIIDESGMPKERFSAEFPKEGPSILRIQQVVRGDSAAYFCASSPLAGPPNEQFFGPGTRLTVL.

CDR3 in amino acids: CASSLTSTGELFF. As DNA, the CDR3 is TGCGCCAGCAGCCTGACCTCCACCGGGGAGCTGTTTTTT. This sequence joins TRBV4-3 and TRBJ2-2; the D is unclear. The CDR3 covers 13 residues. Trimming cost V 4 bases and J 4 bases, with 7 bases left between them. Per germline, CDR1 LGHNA and CDR2 YSLEER.

This chain joins TRBV5-1 and TRBJ1-2; D remains ambiguous. CDR3 size: 14 residues. Trimming left V 1 base short and J 6 bases short, with 13 bases between. CDR1 SGHRS and CDR2 YFSETQ come from the germline V gene. CDR3 residues: CASSLFGSVNGYTF. The CDR3 region has the DNA TGCGCCAGCAGCTTGTTCGGCAGCGTAAATGGCTACACCTTC.